Listed below are T cell receptor beta chains from one sample, sequenced in a study of patients and donors after allogeneic stem cell transplantation. TCRdb analysed the RT-PCR reads with MiXCR anew, one entry per CDR3 protein. The sample has about 960,000 distinct CDR3 sequences, approximately 19% seen once. Sequenced material: blood, either unsorted or a sorted T cell fraction (not recorded which). The receptors stem from a human donor who was either an allogeneic HSCT recipient or a stem cell or donor lymphocyte infusion donor (not recorded which). It is not recorded whose cells these are; they may come from a transplant donor. CDR3s include the opening cysteine and the closing phenylalanine or tryptophan. The D gene is left open where the match is weak. Size tells how often a clone was seen (once, few, many) or the class of an expanded clone, and some rows leave it out.

clone_size d_call j_call v_call cdr3_length cdr3_nt cdr3_aa
many TRBD2 TRBJ2-3 TRBV5-1 16 TGCGCCAGCAGCTTGGATTCGGGGGGGAGCACAGATACGCAGTATTTT CASSLDSGGSTDTQYF
. TRBD2 TRBJ2-1 TRBV3-1 16 TGTGCCAGCAGCTTTTATAGCGGGGCAGGGAACAATGAGCAGTTCTTC CASSFYSGAGNNEQFF
. . TRBJ2-7 TRBV7-9 14 TGTGCCAGCAGCCCGTCGGACAGATCCTACGAGCAGTACTTC CASSPSDRSYEQYF
. . TRBJ2-7 TRBV7-9 14 TGTGCCAGCAGCCCCAACCCATCCTCCTACGAGCAGTACTTC CASSPNPSSYEQYF
. . TRBJ2-7 TRBV6-5 14 TGTGCCAGCAGTTACAGGGGAAAGGGCTACGAGCAGTACTTC CASSYRGKGYEQYF
. . TRBJ1-1 TRBV7-8 16 TGTGCCAGCAGCCTGGAAGGACGGAACATGAACACTGAAGCTTTCTTT CASSLEGRNMNTEAFF
few . TRBJ1-2 TRBV5-1 14 TGCGCCAGCAGCTTGGTAACAGGAGGCTATGGCTACACCTTC CASSLVTGGYGYTF
. . TRBJ2-7 TRBV6-1 17 TGTGCCAGCACGATAACCGGGACAAGGACACGATTTTACGAGCAGTACTTC CASTITGTRTRFYEQYF
. TRBD2 TRBJ2-3 TRBV7-2 16 TGTGCCAGCAGCCCCCCTAGCGGGGGGATCACAGATACGCAGTATTTT CASSPPSGGITDTQYF
. TRBD1 TRBJ2-1 TRBV20-1 15 TGCAGTGCCATATCCCGGGACAGGGGGTTCGATGAGCAGTTCTTC CSAISRDRGFDEQFF
. TRBD2 TRBJ2-1 TRBV6-5 15 TGTGCCAGCAGTTCCCCTAGCGGGCTTTACAATGAGCAGTTCTTC CASSSPSGLYNEQFF
. . TRBJ1-5 TRBV10-3 13 TGTGCCATCAGTGACGGGGTCAATCAGCCCCAGCATTTT CAISDGVNQPQHF
. . TRBJ2-7 TRBV3-1 15 TGTGCCAGCAGCCAAGTATCCCTGTACTCCTACGAGCAGTACTTC CASSQVSLYSYEQYF
. TRBD1 TRBJ1-5 TRBV9 14 TGTGCCAGCAGCGTAGCAGGGGGGGATCAGCCCCAGCATTTT CASSVAGGDQPQHF
many . TRBJ1-1 TRBV5-6 15 TGTGCCAGCAGCGATGCCACAGGGCAGAACACTGAAGCTTTCTTT CASSDATGQNTEAFF
. . TRBJ1-1 TRBV5-5 14 TGTGCCAGCAGCTTGTTATGGGGCACCACTGAAGCTTTCTTT CASSLLWGTTEAFF
. . TRBJ2-7 TRBV7-7 15 TGTGCCAGCAGCTTAAAAGTTGGCAGTCCCTACGAGCAGTACTTC CASSLKVGSPYEQYF
few . TRBJ2-7 TRBV7-6 15 TGTGCCAGCAGCGCAGTGGAGGGGGGAGGCTACGAGCAGTACTTC CASSAVEGGGYEQYF
few TRBD2 TRBJ2-5 TRBV6-5 15 TGTGCCAGCAGTTACCTCGCGGGAGAGACGGAGACCCAGTACTTC CASSYLAGETETQYF
. TRBD1 TRBJ2-2 TRBV4-3 17 TGCGCCAGCAGCCAGGCCCCTGGGACAGCGAACACCGGGGAGCTGTTTTTT CASSQAPGTANTGELFF
. . TRBJ2-7 TRBV5-1 16 TGCGCCAGCAGCCTTGGTAGAGGGACGAATGTGGACGAGCAGTACTTC CASSLGRGTNVDEQYF
. . TRBJ2-1 TRBV6-1 15 TGTGCCAGCAGCCACCCCGCGACTACCAACAATGAGCAGTTCTTC CASSHPATTNNEQFF
. . TRBJ2-5 TRBV15 13 TGTGCCACCAGCAGAGAGGGAAACGGGGACCAGTACTTC CATSREGNGDQYF
few . TRBJ1-2 TRBV28 13 TGTGCCACCCCGAATTCGTTGGGCCATGGCTACACCTTC CATPNSLGHGYTF
many . TRBJ1-2 TRBV5-1 13 TGCGCCAGCAGCTTGGACAGGGCCTCTGGCTACACCTTC CASSLDRASGYTF
few . TRBJ2-3 TRBV20-1 12 TGCAGTGCTAATGGGCCCACAGATACGCAGTATTTT CSANGPTDTQYF
many . TRBJ1-2 TRBV12-3/TRBV12-4 16 TGTGCCAGCAGCCAAGGGAGTACGGCGCCAAACTATGGCTACACCTTC CASSQGSTAPNYGYTF
few TRBD1 TRBJ2-7 TRBV5-1 16 TGCGCCAGCAGCTTGGAAGGGACAGGGAAATCCTACGAGCAGTACTTC CASSLEGTGKSYEQYF
few TRBD1 TRBJ2-3 TRBV12-3/TRBV12-4 14 TGTGCCAGCAAGCTAGACAGGGCATCAGATACGCAGTATTTT CASKLDRASDTQYF
. . TRBJ2-1 TRBV12-3/TRBV12-4 15 TGTGCCAGCAGCCCTCTACCTAGCTCCTACAATGACCAGTTCTTC CASSPLPSSYNDQFF
. TRBD2 TRBJ2-7 TRBV4-2 16 TGTGCCAGCAGCCTTGGGGAGACTAGCGGCTCCTACGAGCAGTACTTC CASSLGETSGSYEQYF
few . TRBJ1-1 TRBV3-1 14 TGTGCCAGCACCGCCGACAGGTACAGAGCTGAAGCTTTCTTT CASTADRYRAEAFF
few TRBD2 TRBJ2-1 TRBV10-3 16 TGTGCCATCAGTGAAAGGGCCCGACTAGCGTCCTATGAGCAGTTCTTC CAISERARLASYEQFF
. . TRBJ2-5 TRBV5-1 14 TGCGCCAGCAGCTTGGTGCAGGGAACGGAGACCCAGTACTTC CASSLVQGTETQYF
many . TRBJ2-7 TRBV20-1 13 TGCAGTGCTATCCGGAGACAGTGGGGCGAGCAGTACTTC CSAIRRQWGEQYF
. . TRBJ2-2 TRBV27 12 TGTGCCAGCATGGTTAAAACCGGGGAGCTGTTTTTT CASMVKTGELFF
many . TRBJ2-7 TRBV10-3 12 TGTGCCATCAGTGAGCCCTTGTACGAGCAGTACTTC CAISEPLYEQYF
. . TRBJ1-2 TRBV10-3 15 TGTGCCATCAGTGACCCCGGCAGGGGCGACTATGGCTACACCTTC CAISDPGRGDYGYTF
few . TRBJ1-1 TRBV6-1 13 TGTGCCAGCACCCCCAAGCGGAACACTGAAGCTTTCTTT CASTPKRNTEAFF
few . TRBJ1-6 TRBV2 17 TGTGCCAGCCTACGAGGGGCGACAGGTCGACATAATTCACCCCTCCACTTT CASLRGATGRHNSPLHF
. . TRBJ1-1 TRBV4-3 14 TGCGCCAGCAGCCAAGATGACAAGAACACTGAAGCTTTCTTT CASSQDDKNTEAFF
. . TRBJ2-7 TRBV7-2 15 TGTGCCAGCAGCTTTAATAGATTCAACTCCTACGAGCAGTACTTC CASSFNRFNSYEQYF
many . TRBJ2-3 TRBV7-3 14 TGTGCCAGCAGCTTAAGGCCCAGCACAGATACGCAGTATTTT CASSLRPSTDTQYF
. . TRBJ1-1 TRBV7-8 16 TGTGCCAGCAGCCCTTTCGGTTTGGGGCTGAGGACTGAAGCTTTCTTT CASSPFGLGLRTEAFF
few . TRBJ1-3 TRBV5-1 14 TGCGCCAGCAGCTTGCGTGGAGGTCAAAACACCATATATTTT CASSLRGGQNTIYF
. TRBD1 TRBJ1-5 TRBV6-5 15 TGTGCCAGCAGTTACTCGACAGGGTTGGGTCAGCCCCAGCATTTT CASSYSTGLGQPQHF
many . TRBJ1-5 TRBV30 12 TGTGCCTGGAACAGCGGCAATCAGCCCCAGCATTTT CAWNSGNQPQHF
few TRBD1 TRBJ2-2 TRBV20-1 13 TGCAGTGCACGACAGGGGAAGGGCGGGGAGCTGTTTTTT CSARQGKGGELFF
few . TRBJ1-1 TRBV20-1 10 TGCAGTGCTAAGGGGGATCGAGCTTTCTTT CSAKGDRAFF
few TRBD1 TRBJ2-5 TRBV15 14 TGTGCCACCAGCAGAGACACAGGGGGTGTGACCCAGTACTTC CATSRDTGGVTQYF